A single T cell receptor (beta chain) is shown here with its context. No cognate antigen has been identified for it. No base quality information exists; no much larger clone differs at one position. From a lookup of the germline V gene, CDR1 and CDR2 are MDHEN and SYDVKM. From the cysteine up to the phenylalanine, the CDR3 has a length of 15 residues. Here the CDR3 DNA is all that survives: 45 bases in frame from base 1. V is pruned by 9 bases and J by 5 bases, leaving 13 bases of the junction without a gene match. This sample was included in a study of T cell responses to AZD1222 COVID-19 vaccine (dated by TCRdb to 2020 to 2023). Concerning the study at large: TCR sequencing was performed for roughly 250 trial participants, of whom around 200 were given two doses of AZD1222 and about 25 were given two doses of MenACWY control vaccine. Trial participants were enrolled into age subgroups of 18-55, 56-69 and 70-plus years, which contained about 150, 27 and 61 TCR-sequenced participants, respectively. What the research found in general, with its limitations: Epitopes outside the regions mutated in the B.1.351 and B.1.1.7 variants were reportedly recognized by nearly half of the unique spike-specific TCRs. Because no samples from the day 14 peak response were available, repertoires could be characterized only after the peak T cell response. A significant rise in spike-specific TCR breadth and depth was observed after two AZD1222 doses relative to day 0 and relative to MenACWY recipients. Vaccine-associated CD4 TCRs spanned the whole spike protein, with dominant responses in regions 160-218 and 743-854. Most participants were white British and females outnumbered males, and the authors suggested that clonal diversity may have been underestimated. Conclusions about previously exposed vaccinees are limited because only 6 or 7 AZD1222 recipients were SARS-CoV-2 seropositive at baseline. The 56-69-year group was small, and its depth increase did not reach significance, likely because of low power.

What the time point label conveys for this sample: about 28 days (+/-7) after the second vaccine dose. Because spike-specific TCR depth and breadth did not differ between the two schedules, AZD1222 recipients who got a second dose at roughly 4 weeks were pooled with those who got a second dose at roughly 12 weeks. Vaccinee samples were obtained from the UK trials COV001 and COV002, which included a single-blind randomized controlled phase 2/3 trial of AZD1222 (ChAdOx1 nCoV-19) in healthy adults. For TCRbeta chain sequencing, PBMC samples from trial participants were taken at day 0 and at day 28 after the second dose. The CDR3 regions of human TCRbeta chains were subjected to immunosequencing. The original methods were these. TCRs in the repertoires were compared against a reference library of SARS-CoV-2-specific TCRs that had been generated with the MIRA antigen-specificity platform. Breadth was defined as the fraction of unique TCRs that were SARS-CoV-2-associated, and depth was defined as the fraction of total T cells that were SARS-CoV-2-associated. Each spike-specific TCR was assigned to its reactive spike region and to a CD4 or CD8 class using the MIRA data. Log10-transformed breadth and depth values were compared by one-way ANOVA with Sidak's multiple comparisons tests. In its TCRdb copy, this immuneACCESS table keeps in-frame sequences only and misses some clones. Where compared with another copy, unresolved V genes explain less than half of these, and the others have no known cause. The V and J calls and clone size come from that table; D and trimming were worked out from the DNA. Counted in this sample were 140,000 to 150,000 clones; around 92% of them appeared once. The ten most abundant clones make up approximately 3.5% of the sample.

This clonotype was obtained from an adult who received the AZD1222 COVID-19 vaccine. The source material was peripheral blood, sampled 28 days after the second AZD1222 dose. The V and J segments used are TRBV28 and TRBJ2-1; TRBD1 matches 7 bases in the middle. The CDR3 is CASRLFGTEDNEQFF. The nucleotides are TGTGCCAGTCGCCTTTTTGGGACAGAGGACAATGAGCAGTTCTTC.